The 26 T cell receptor beta chains listed next were all sequenced from one sample in a study of cytomegalovirus exposure and HLA in healthy donors (dated by TCRdb to about 2017). The method behind the library was the immunoSEQ multiplex PCR assay. For the multiplex PCR, a mixture combining 60 forward primers for TCR Vbeta segments and 13 reverse primers for TCR Jbeta segments was used. This is the immuneACCESS table as TCRdb keeps it, with only in-frame sequences that have V and J called. A part of the clones is gone; compared with another copy, unresolved V genes explain less than half, and the rest is unexplained. The sample table contains under 250,000 clones; only one count was recorded for 75% to 85% of them. Around 3% of the sample is taken by the ten largest. Sequencing was performed on PBMCs. The receptors originated from a middle-aged woman in good health and CMV-seronegative.

The CDR3 spells CSATGEKPYEQYF. DNA for the CDR3: TGCAGCGCCACAGGGGAAAAACCCTACGAGCAGTACTTC. The V gene is TRBV29-1, the J gene TRBJ2-7; 7 bases line up with TRBD1. Germline V gene sequence: CDR1 SQVTM, CDR2 ANQGSEA. CDR3 length: 13 amino acids. V shed 7 bases, J shed 2 bases, and the junction held 8 bases outside the gene matches.

This clone was seen just once. The chain carries TRBV5-5 and TRBJ1-1; 7 bases are shared with TRBD1. The junction had 4 bases not matched to a gene; V was cut back by 3 bases and J by 11 bases. CDR3 length equals 11 residues. The V gene's germline CDR1 is SGHKS and CDR2 YYEKEE (reference sequence). DNA of the CDR3: TGTGCCAGCAGCTCCCGACAGGGCGCTTTCTTT. Translation: CASSSRQGAFF. The full variable domain, with the rest looked up from reference TRBV5-5 and TRBJ1-1, is DAGVTQSPTHLIKTRGQQVTLRCSPISGHKSVSWYQQVLGQGPQFIFQYYEKEERGRGNFPDRFSARQFPNYSSELNVNALLLGDSALYLCASSSRQGAFFGQGTRLTVV.

V usage is TRBV29-1 and J usage is TRBJ1-1; D gene uncertain. The germline V gene has CDR1 SQVTM and CDR2 ANQGSEA. Trimming stripped 5 bases from V and 0 bases from J, with 10 bases between. This CDR3 has 13 residues. The CDR3 coding sequence is TGCAGCGTTTCCTGGGAGTTGAACACTGAAGCTTTCTTT. Its translation: CSVSWELNTEAFF.

The rearrangement uses TRBV18 and TRBJ2-7, with 12 positions matching TRBD2. This CDR3 comprises 15 residues. The germline V gene has CDR1 KGHSH and CDR2 LQKENI. J was trimmed by 5 bases and V by 6 bases; bases with no gene match: 8. This CDR3 is CASSPTSGRLNEQYF. In nucleotides, the CDR3 is TGTGCCAGCTCGCCTACTAGCGGGAGGTTAAACGAGCAGTACTTC.

This chain joins TRBV4-2 and TRBJ2-7; 7 bases map to TRBD2. The germline V gene has CDR1 LGHNA and CDR2 YNFKEQ. V gave up 1 base and J gave up 0 bases; unmatched junction bases: 9. The CDR3 is made up of 17 amino acids. Here the CDR3 reads CASSQVLFSGRSYEQYF. CDR3 nucleotide sequence: TGTGCCAGCAGCCAAGTTCTTTTTAGCGGGCGCTCCTACGAGCAGTACTTC.

As to this clone: At one of its ends the junction is not consistent with the germline gene, which may arise from a read error. The CDR3 region is CASSRSWDSYEQYF. As DNA, the CDR3 is TGTGCTAGCAGCAGAAGCTGGGACTCCTACGAGCAGTACTTC. The rearrangement uses TRBV5-6 and TRBJ2-5; D is uncertain. The J call is uncertain, as TRBJ2-7 better fits the DNA end. The length of the CDR3 is 14 residues. Germline V gives CDR1 SGHDT, CDR2 YYEEEE.

This clone was seen more than once but under ten times. The chain has TRBV5-1 and TRBJ2-6; 8 bases match TRBD1. The length of the CDR3 is 17 residues. Germline V gives CDR1 SGHRS, CDR2 YFSETQ. The V gene end was trimmed by 4 bases and the J gene end by 2 bases; junction bases not matched to a gene: 8. The CDR3, as DNA: TGCGCCAGCAGCAAGACAGGGGATCAGCCTGGGGCCAACGTCCTGACTTTC. Protein product: CASSKTGDQPGANVLTF.

The rearrangement joins TRBV14 to TRBJ2-7; TRBD1 is a possible D gene (6 bases). Trimming stripped 2 bases from V and 3 bases from J, with 17 bases between. This CDR3 has 16 residues. Germline V gene lookup returns CDR1 SGHDN and CDR2 FVKESK. The CDR3 nucleotides read TGTGCCAGCAGCCAAAGGTTTCAGGGGCGTAACTACGAGCAGTACTTC. Protein: CASSQRFQGRNYEQYF.

The J gene is TRBJ2-5, the V gene TRBV7-6; 7 bases align to TRBD2. CDR3 length equals 14 residues. The germline CDR1 and CDR2 sequences are SGHVS and FNYEAQ. V dropped 4 bases and J dropped 9; count of bases not matched to a gene: 11. The chain's CDR3 is CASSSRGEGTPQYF. The CDR3 DNA follows: TGTGCCAGCAGCTCCCGGGGGGAGGGGACCCCCCAGTACTTC.

V and J are TRBV7-6 and TRBJ1-2, with a weak D call TRBD1 (6 bases). The CDR3 has 15 amino acids. V was shortened by 1 base and J by 0 bases, with 9 bases between the two germline ends. Germline V lookup: CDR1 SGHVS, CDR2 FNYEAQ. In nucleotides, the CDR3 is TGTGCCAGCAGCTTAGTTGGACAGTCTAACTATGGCTACACCTTC. As protein: CASSLVGQSNYGYTF.

This sequence joins TRBV5-8 and TRBJ1-4; D may be TRBD1 (5 bases). The germline V gene encodes CDR1 SGHTS and CDR2 YDEGEE. This CDR3 spans 15 amino acids. V was pared by 5 bases and J by 3 bases, with 14 bases between. CDR3 sequence (DNA): TGTGCCAGCAGTCGGGGGTGGTTAGCTAATGAAAAACTGTTTTTT. Its protein is CASSRGWLANEKLFF.

The CDR3 region is CASSSGTGGEQYF. The CDR3 DNA is TGTGCCAGCAGTTCGGGGACGGGGGGCGAGCAGTACTTC. This chain links TRBV27 with TRBJ2-7; 7 bases line up with TRBD2. The V gene's germline CDR1 is MNHEY and CDR2 SMNVEV (reference sequence). This CDR3 region has 13 residues. V shed 4 bases and J 6 bases; nucleotides not matched to a gene: 6.

The chain uses TRBV29-1 and TRBJ2-7, with TRBD2 identical over 12 bases. With 8 bases clipped from V and 4 bases from J, the junction kept 9 bases outside the gene matches. The CDR3 length is 14 residues. CDR1 SQVTM and CDR2 ANQGSEA come from the germline V gene. The CDR3 nucleotides read TGCAGCATTCGGACTAGCGGGAAGTCTTACGAGCAGTACTTC. This gives the protein CSIRTSGKSYEQYF.

This clone came up a few times. This chain uses TRBV19 with TRBJ2-7; 9 nucleotides align to TRBD2. V dropped 4 bases and J dropped 3; count of bases not matched to a gene: 7. The CDR3 runs to 15 residues. Germline CDR1 is LNHDA and CDR2 is SQIVND (reference sequence). The CDR3 region is CASSRTSADDYEQYF. The CDR3 DNA is TGTGCCAGTAGTAGGACTAGCGCCGATGACTACGAGCAGTACTTC.

V gene TRBV30 combines with J gene TRBJ2-7; 9 bases are shared with TRBD1. CDR3 length: 13 amino acids. Losses at the gene ends were 5 bases for V and 6 bases for J; bases not matched to a gene: 8. In germline, CDR1 is GTSNPN, CDR2 SVGIG (reference sequence). In DNA form, the CDR3 reads TGTGCCTGGGTCCGGGACAGGGAGGGCGAGCAGTACTTC. Its protein product is CAWVRDREGEQYF.

This clone turned up a few times. The V call is TRBV30, the J call TRBJ2-1; 12 bases align to TRBD2. This CDR3 comprises 14 residues. Trimming cost V 5 bases and J 5 bases; bases outside gene matches: 4. The germline V gene encodes CDR1 GTSNPN and CDR2 SVGIG (reference sequence). CDR3 protein: CAWAGLAGHNEQFF. DNA for the CDR3: TGTGCCTGGGCGGGACTAGCGGGCCACAATGAGCAGTTCTTC.

In its sample, this clone was seen a few times. The gene calls are TRBV7-6 and TRBJ2-7, with 13 bases aligning to TRBD2. The CDR3 runs 15 residues. Germline values: CDR1 SGHVS, CDR2 FNYEAQ. J was trimmed by 6 bases and V by 4 bases; bases with no gene match: 6. The CDR3 bases are TGTGCCAGCAGCTCCGGACTAGCGGGAGTCTCCGAGCAGTACTTC. As protein: CASSSGLAGVSEQYF.

This chain uses TRBV28 with TRBJ1-3, with 7 bases identical to TRBD1. Germline CDR1 MDHEN, CDR2 SYDVKM. The V gene end was trimmed by 3 bases and the J gene end by 5 bases; junction bases not matched to a gene: 7. CDR3 length: 15 amino acids. CDR3 in DNA: TGTGCCAGCAGTTTTCGTGGGGACAGCAGAAACACCATATATTTT. It specifies CASSFRGDSRNTIYF.

The chain employs TRBV19 and TRBJ1-2; tentative D call: TRBD1 (5 bases). Germline-derived CDR1 and CDR2 are LNHDA and SQIVND (reference sequence). The CDR3 extends over 12 amino acids. V gave up 3 bases and J gave up 5 bases, with 7 bases separating them. The CDR3 DNA reads TGTGCCAGTAGTATCCAGGGATATGGCTACACCTTC. Protein product: CASSIQGYGYTF.

The rearrangement joins TRBV6-5 to TRBJ2-5, with 9 bases aligning to TRBD1. The DNA matches TRBJ2-7 better at its end, which makes the J call doubtful. Germline values: CDR1 MNHEY, CDR2 SVGAGI. The CDR3 has 13 amino acids. In nucleotides, the CDR3 is TGTGCCAGCGGCGACAGGGGGTTCTACGAGCAGTACTTC. It yields the protein CASGDRGFYEQYF.

The chain is built from TRBV2 and TRBJ2-7; TRBD2 agrees at 9 bases. Trimming removed 3 bases from V and 4 bases from J; junction bases left unmatched: 10. Germline V gene sequence: CDR1 SNHLY, CDR2 FYNNEI. The CDR3 has 16 residues. As DNA, the CDR3 is TGTGCCAGCAGTGATGGGGGCCTAGCGGGGAAATACGAGCAGTACTTC. Translation: CASSDGGLAGKYEQYF.

The chain links TRBV18 to TRBJ1-1; D not certain. V lost 3 bases and J 4 bases, leaving 21 bases between the germline ends. The length of the CDR3 is 17 residues. The germline V gene encodes CDR1 KGHSH and CDR2 LQKENI. DNA of the CDR3: TGTGCCAGCTCACCCACAAGAACGGAGCTCTTTAGCACTGAAGCTTTCTTT. It translates to CASSPTRTELFSTEAFF.

The chain carries TRBV5-1 and TRBJ2-5, with 9 bases that match TRBD2. This CDR3 spans 18 amino acids. Unmatched junction bases numbered 28, after V lost 9 bases and J lost 10 bases. CDR1 is SGHRS and CDR2 is YFSETQ in the germline V gene. This CDR3 is CATPGEGDAGGDFVDQYF. The CDR3 region has the DNA TGCGCCACCCCCGGGGAGGGTGATGCGGGAGGGGATTTCGTAGACCAGTACTTC.

V is TRBV5-1 and J is TRBJ2-1; TRBD2 matches 8 bases. CDR3 length equals 16 residues. V shed 0 bases and J 2 bases; nucleotides not matched to a gene: 4. CDR1 SGHRS and CDR2 YFSETQ come from the germline V gene. The CDR3, as DNA: TGCGCCAGCAGCTTGGCCGGGGGGGGCCCCTACAATGAGCAGTTCTTC. This sequence encodes CASSLAGGGPYNEQFF.

The V gene is TRBV2, the J gene TRBJ2-5; TRBD1 matches 9 bases. The J call may be wrong; the DNA end is better matched by TRBJ2-7. Germline V gene lookup returns CDR1 SNHLY and CDR2 FYNNEI. The CDR3 contains 14 residues. As DNA, the CDR3 is TGTGCCAGCAGCCGACAGGGGGACTCCTACGAGCAGTACTTC. Its translation is CASSRQGDSYEQYF.

CDR3 region: CASAAAGGVYGYTF. The DNA of the CDR3 is TGTGCCAGCGCTGCGGCAGGGGGCGTCTATGGCTACACCTTC. The chain recombines TRBV19 with TRBJ1-2; 8 positions agree with TRBD1. This CDR3 spans 14 amino acids. Trimming took 9 bases from V and 4 from J; bases not matched to a gene: 10. The germline V gene has CDR1 LNHDA and CDR2 SQIVND (reference sequence).